The subject of this entry is one T cell receptor beta chain. This clone was found a few times. Its antigen is not yet known. No much larger clone exists at a distance of one base, and base qualities are not known. The CDR3 runs 16 residues from the cysteine to the phenylalanine. Only the CDR3 part of the read is kept: 48 bases, read in frame from the first base. V is cut by 1 base and J by 0 bases, and the space between the germline ends is 12 bases. The germline V gene (reference sequence) yields SGHAT for CDR1 and FQDESV for CDR2. This specimen comes from a study of T cells in localized non-small cell lung cancer (TCRdb year 2020). Concerning the study at large: T cell repertoires of a few hundred early-stage NSCLC patients were analyzed, with tumors being compared against uninvolved tumor-adjacent lungs. All 250 or so NSCLC patients in the cohort were treatment-naive and had localized lung tumors that were resected. A mean age of 66.3 years was recorded for the NSCLC patients, of whom roughly 130 were male and about a hundred were female.

TCR beta CDR3 regions were sequenced from DNA using the immunoSEQ Assay. On the authors' methods: To compute T cell density, TCR beta template counts were normalized to usable DNA, which was estimated by amplifying housekeeping genes. Using the preseqR package, richness was estimated by extrapolating to 120,000 templates for tissue samples and 400,000 templates for PBMC samples. Clonality was defined by subtracting Pielou's evenness from one. Differential abundance testing on productive amino-acid clonotypes, with a minimum total count of 5 and an alpha of 0.1, was used to identify tissue-enriched TCRs. Repertoire overlap between compartments was quantified with the Jaccard Index and Morisita Overlap Index. GLIPH grouped TCR beta CDR3s together with public tetramer-defined viral CDR3s, and a viral motif had to include at least three viral sequences and also show V-gene enrichment. TCRdb took over this immuneACCESS table, retaining in-frame rearrangements with V and J assigned. Such tables are incomplete; in checked studies, under half of the missing clones stem from an unresolved V gene, and the remainder is unexplained. V, J and clone size are those of that table, while D and trimming were read from the DNA. This sample has almost 8,500 clones in its table, and over 50% of those were observed once. The top ten clonotypes cover about 8% of the sample.

The full study reports these points: Because multi-region sequencing of the tumors was not done, intratumor heterogeneity could not be ruled out. Higher T cell density in blood was associated with longer overall survival, whereas higher clonality in adjacent lung was associated with shorter survival. Uninvolved tumor-adjacent lung showed the highest T cell clonality, higher than tumor, which suggests more focused antigenic responses in the uninvolved tumor-adjacent lung. Of the top 100 tumor clones, a median of roughly 56 were detected in paired uninvolved adjacent lung; under 30 were also among that lung's top 100. Because the study design was exploratory, TCR variables were selected using unadjusted p-values without false-discovery rate correction.

Here the sequenced sample was lymph node tissue, taken before any cancer treatment. The rearrangement joined TRBV11-1 to TRBJ1-1; perhaps TRBD1 is the D gene, with 5 bases matching. This TCR derives from an older male donor with stage I squamous cell lung carcinoma. The CDR3 loop reads CASSLDRQKVNTEAFF. The nucleotides read TGTGCCAGCAGCTTAGACCGACAGAAAGTGAACACTGAAGCTTTCTTT.